Shown below are 12 T cell receptor beta chains from a single sample sequenced in a study of CD8 T cells in Susac syndrome (dated by TCRdb to about 2019). Library creation used the immunoSEQ multiplex PCR assay. RNA was extracted using the RNeasy kit, and about 0.45 to 1 microgram was reverse transcribed with random hexamers. TCRdb's own reprocessing of the public reads used fastp at Q25 and MiXCR and kept productive beta chains. Identical CDR3 protein sequences are pooled into one entry, listed with their most common genes and DNA. The sample data list about 110,000 distinct CDR3 sequences, and approximately 93% of these were observed just once. Clones ranked in the top ten supply about 0.42% of the sample. The sequenced sample was CD8+ T cells from PBMCs. The receptors here all came from a human donor with Susac syndrome.

The chain has TRBV5-6 and TRBJ1-1; D perhaps matches TRBD1 (5 bases). V was trimmed by 7 bases and J by 1 base, leaving 8 bases between them. Germline V gene sequence: CDR1 SGHDT, CDR2 YYEEEE. The CDR3 extends over 12 amino acids. For the CDR3, the DNA is TGTGCCAGCGGGACCCCGAACACTGAAGCTTTCTTT. Residues: CASGTPNTEAFF.

The chain carries TRBV7-9 and TRBJ2-5, with 7 bases aligning to TRBD2. The CDR3 runs to 14 residues. V shed 5 bases and J 5 bases; nucleotides not matched to a gene: 8. The germline CDR1 and CDR2 sequences are SEHNR and FQNEAQ (reference sequence). This chain's CDR3 is CASSAPAGVETQYF. CDR3 in DNA: TGTGCCAGCAGCGCACCGGCGGGGGTGGAGACCCAGTACTTC.

V is TRBV21-1 and J is TRBJ1-1; the table's D gene call, TRBD1, was not cross checked with the DNA. TRBV21-1 is recorded as a pseudogene. The CDR3 is 16 residues long. The CDR3 DNA sequence: TGTGCCAGCAGCTTTGGGACAGGGAAGCCCAACACTGAAGCTTTCTTT. This codes for CASSFGTGKPNTEAFF.

The chain recombines TRBV15 with TRBJ2-2; D not resolved. V was shortened by 3 bases and J by 0 bases, with 14 bases between the two germline ends. CDR1 LNHNV and CDR2 YYDKDF come from the germline V gene (reference sequence). The CDR3 consists of 17 residues. CDR3 amino acids: CATSSERAGSNTGELFF. CDR3 coding DNA: TGTGCCACCAGCAGCGAACGTGCAGGATCGAACACCGGGGAGCTGTTTTTT.

V and J are TRBV11-2 and TRBJ2-5; possibly TRBD2 for D (5 bases). The CDR3 sequence is 13 residues long. Trimming pared 5 bases from V and 5 bases from J, leaving 12 bases between. The V gene's germline CDR1 is SGHAT and CDR2 FQNNGV. The CDR3 nucleotides read TGTGCCAGCAGCCCGGGGTATACCGAGACCCAGTACTTC. It translates to CASSPGYTETQYF.

This chain joins TRBV12-3 or TRBV12-4 and TRBJ2-7; 11 positions match TRBD1. This CDR3 spans 15 amino acids. V was clipped by 5 bases and J by 5 bases; unmatched bases: 8. CDR3 bases: TGTGCCAGCAGTCCCCGGGACAGGGGGAGCCACGAGCAGTACTTC. Encoded protein: CASSPRDRGSHEQYF.

The J gene is TRBJ2-7, the V gene TRBV29-1, with 12 bases lining up with TRBD1. CDR1 SQVTM and CDR2 ANQGSEA come from the germline V gene. The J segment lost 8 bases and the V segment lost 2 bases, leaving 4 bases of the junction unmatched. The CDR3 runs to 13 residues. In DNA, the CDR3 is TGCAGCGTTGAATCCGGGACAGGGGGCCAGCAGTACTTC. The encoded protein is CSVESGTGGQQYF.

This clonotype is a singleton in its sample. The gene calls are TRBV13 and TRBJ1-1; 7 bases fit TRBD1. The CDR3 extends over 17 amino acids. From germline, CDR1 is PRHDT and CDR2 FYEKMQ (reference sequence). J was trimmed by 1 base and V by 5 bases; bases with no gene match: 13. CDR3 region: CASSRWDSHAQNTEAFF. CDR3 bases: TGTGCCAGCAGCCGATGGGACAGCCATGCTCAGAACACTGAAGCTTTCTTT.

This chain connects TRBV15 to TRBJ2-3; no definite D call. Trimming shortened V by 3 bases and J by 0 bases, and 10 bases separated the two germline ends. Germline loops: CDR1 LNHNV, CDR2 YYDKDF (reference sequence). This CDR3 comprises 15 residues. The CDR3 loop reads CATSSGTYSTDTQYF. The CDR3 DNA follows: TGTGCCACCAGCAGCGGCACCTATAGCACAGATACGCAGTATTTT.

The chain combines TRBV5-5 with TRBJ1-5, with a weak D call TRBD1 (5 bases). The CDR3 loop spans 16 amino acids. V lost 1 base and J lost 2, with 13 bases in between. Germline CDR1 and CDR2: SGHKS and YYEKEE (reference sequence). CDR3 sequence reads: CASSLWVRGGNQPQHF. Written as DNA, the CDR3 is TGTGCCAGCAGCTTGTGGGTGAGGGGCGGCAATCAGCCCCAGCATTTT. Supplemented by reference TRBV5-5 and TRBJ1-5, the full variable domain reads DAGVTQSPTHLIKTRGQQVTLRCSPISGHKSVSWYQQVLGQGPQFIFQYYEKEERGRGNFPDRFSARQFPNYSSELNVNALLLGDSALYLCASSLWVRGGNQPQHFGDGTRLSIL.

This clonotype has only one observation. The genes are TRBV6-6 and TRBJ2-7; D is uncertain. Germline V gene data show CDR1 as MNHNY and CDR2 as SVGAGI (reference sequence). The CDR3 runs to 14 residues. The ends were cut back, 11 bases at V and 2 bases at J, with 19 bases in the middle. CDR3 protein: CAEPSGKGPYEQYF. In DNA form, the CDR3 reads TGTGCCGAACCCTCTGGTAAAGGGCCCTACGAGCAGTACTTC.

Only one count was recorded for this clonotype. CDR3: CSATGKIGGSYEQYF. The CDR3 DNA follows: TGCAGTGCTACCGGAAAAATCGGGGGTTCCTACGAGCAGTACTTC. The V and J genes are TRBV20-1 and TRBJ2-7, with D perhaps TRBD2 (6 bases). Germline V gene sequence: CDR1 DFQATT, CDR2 SNEGSKA (reference sequence). The CDR3 consists of 15 residues. V shed 4 bases and J shed 1 base, with 17 bases lying between them.